This entry features one T cell receptor (beta chain) sequence. The V gene end was trimmed by 8 bases and the J gene end by 6 bases; junction bases not matched to a gene: 7. CDR1 and CDR2 from the germline V gene are MNHEY and SVGAGI. This CDR3 contains 13 residues. The data derive from a study of blood T cell repertoires in COVID-19. Across the study: Samples representing acute and convalescent COVID-19 were sourced from the United States, Italy and Spain. From T cells, B-cell-depleted T cells, or PBMCs came the material, which was cDNA or gDNA.

In the authors' workflow: Estimates of nucleated cell counts were drawn from the amplification of reference gene primers. Data came from immunoSEQ multiplex PCR; TCRdb stores just in-frame clones and leaves some out. V and J calls and clone size are those listed in that table; D and trimming were worked out from the DNA. This sample yields about 270,000 clones, of which approximately 82% are seen a single time; about 3% belongs to the top ten. The rearrangement links TRBV6-5 to TRBJ2-1; 7 nucleotides agree with TRBD2. This receptor was identified in a young woman with acute or convalescent COVID-19. Sequences were obtained from peripheral blood. In nucleotides, the CDR3 is TGTGCCAGCCTGGGCGGGAGTGTCAATGAGCAGTTCTTC. Translated, it gives CASLGGSVNEQFF.